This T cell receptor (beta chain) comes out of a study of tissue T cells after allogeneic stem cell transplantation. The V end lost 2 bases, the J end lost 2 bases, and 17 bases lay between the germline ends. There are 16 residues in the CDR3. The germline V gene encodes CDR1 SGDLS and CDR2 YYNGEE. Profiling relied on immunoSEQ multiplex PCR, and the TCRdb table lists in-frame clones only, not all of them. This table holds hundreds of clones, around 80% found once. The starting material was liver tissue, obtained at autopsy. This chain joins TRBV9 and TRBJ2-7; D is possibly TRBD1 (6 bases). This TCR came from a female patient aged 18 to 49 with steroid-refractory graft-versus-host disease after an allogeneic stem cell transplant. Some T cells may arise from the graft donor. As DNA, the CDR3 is TGTGCCAGCAGCGTGACCCCCGGGACAATCACCTACGAGCAGTACTTC. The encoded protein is CASSVTPGTITYEQYF.